The rows below give T cell receptor beta chains drawn from one sample of a study of monozygotic twins with cystic fibrosis. Using immunoSEQ multiplex PCR, the repertoire was profiled, and TCRdb retains in-frame clones only, with some absent. The sample contains under 40,000 clones, roughly 96% of which appear only once. What was sequenced was blood. The receptors here all came from a girl between 2 and 10 years old with cystic fibrosis. Each CDR3 is given with its conserved first and last residue. The order of the fields is D gene, clone size, J gene, V gene, CDR3 protein, CDR3 DNA. D genes are given only for firm matches. Some rows mark clone size as missing; the rest say once, few, many or name a class of expanded clone.

D: NA
size: NA
J: TRBJ2-1
V: TRBV29-1
CDR3: CSVDGESLLNEQFF
DNA: TGCAGCGTTGATGGGGAATCCCTCCTCAATGAGCAGTTCTTC

D: TRBD2
size: NA
J: TRBJ2-1
V: TRBV13
CDR3: CASSSGLASGGSYNEQFF
DNA: TGTGCCAGCAGCTCGGGACTAGCTTCGGGAGGCTCCTACAATGAGCAGTTCTTC

D: NA
size: NA
J: TRBJ1-1
V: TRBV7-2
CDR3: CASSVTGNTEAFF
DNA: TGTGCCAGCAGCGTAACAGGGAACACTGAAGCTTTCTTT

D: TRBD2
size: NA
J: TRBJ2-5
V: TRBV9
CDR3: CASSVGLAGGQETQYF
DNA: TGTGCCAGCAGCGTAGGGCTAGCGGGAGGTCAAGAGACCCAGTACTTC

D: TRBD2
size: NA
J: TRBJ2-1
V: TRBV27
CDR3: CASSSGTSGEQFF
DNA: TGTGCCAGCAGTTCGGGGACTAGCGGGGAGCAGTTCTTC

D: NA
size: once
J: TRBJ2-5
V: TRBV5-1
CDR3: CASSPRVSGETQYF
DNA: TGCGCCAGCAGCCCGCGGGTCAGCGGAGAGACCCAGTACTTC

D: TRBD2
size: NA
J: TRBJ2-1
V: TRBV11-1
CDR3: CASRILAGGPNEQFF
DNA: TGTGCCAGCAGAATACTAGCGGGAGGGCCAAATGAGCAGTTCTTC

D: NA
size: NA
J: TRBJ1-1
V: TRBV14
CDR3: CASSQLKEKAFF
DNA: TGTGCCAGCAGCCAATTAAAGGAGAAGGCTTTCTTT

D: TRBD1
size: NA
J: TRBJ1-5
V: TRBV6-5
CDR3: CASSHRGSNQPQHF
DNA: TGTGCCAGCAGCCACAGGGGAAGCAATCAGCCCCAGCATTTT

D: NA
size: once
J: TRBJ1-2
V: TRBV6-5
CDR3: CASSQQDYYGYTF
DNA: TGTGCCAGCAGTCAACAGGATTACTATGGCTACACCTTC

D: NA
size: NA
J: TRBJ1-1
V: TRBV5-5
CDR3: CASSLETNTEAFF
DNA: TGTGCCAGCAGCTTGGAGACCAACACTGAAGCTTTCTTT

D: NA
size: NA
J: TRBJ1-1
V: TRBV5-1
CDR3: CASSLLQGSGNTEAFF
DNA: TGCGCCAGCAGCTTACTACAGGGATCGGGGAACACTGAAGCTTTCTTT

D: TRBD2
size: NA
J: TRBJ2-1
V: TRBV7-6
CDR3: CASSLPGTIDEQFF
DNA: TGTGCCAGCAGCCTCCCCGGGACTATCGATGAGCAGTTCTTC

D: NA
size: NA
J: TRBJ2-7
V: TRBV6-1
CDR3: CASSEASGQGSYEQYF
DNA: TGTGCCAGCAGTGAAGCGAGCGGGCAGGGCTCCTACGAGCAGTACTTC

D: NA
size: NA
J: TRBJ2-1
V: TRBV29-1
CDR3: CSVVGTVDYNEQFF
DNA: TGCAGCGTTGTAGGAACAGTGGATTACAATGAGCAGTTCTTC

D: NA
size: NA
J: TRBJ2-1
V: TRBV28
CDR3: CASGNKSKFF
DNA: TGTGCCAGCGGAAACAAGTCTAAGTTCTTC

D: NA
size: NA
J: TRBJ1-2
V: TRBV5-1
CDR3: CASSPGTAAYGYTF
DNA: TGCGCCAGCAGCCCAGGGACCGCCGCGTATGGCTACACCTTC

D: NA
size: NA
J: TRBJ1-5
V: TRBV2
CDR3: CASSEADGSNQPQHF
DNA: TGTGCCAGCAGTGAAGCGGACGGGAGCAATCAGCCCCAGCATTTT

D: TRBD1
size: once
J: TRBJ1-2
V: TRBV10-3
CDR3: CAISESPQGDYGYTF
DNA: TGTGCCATCAGTGAGTCCCCACAGGGGGACTATGGCTACACCTTC

D: NA
size: NA
J: TRBJ1-2
V: TRBV2
CDR3: CASSLTNYGYTF
DNA: TGTGCCAGCAGTCTAACTAACTATGGCTACACCTTC

D: TRBD1
size: NA
J: TRBJ1-1
V: TRBV6-6
CDR3: CASSGQGTEAFF
DNA: TGTGCCAGCAGTGGACAGGGGACTGAAGCTTTCTTT

D: NA
size: NA
J: TRBJ2-5
V: TRBV15
CDR3: CATSRAQVYQETQYF
DNA: TGTGCCACCAGCAGAGCCCAGGTGTACCAAGAGACCCAGTACTTC

D: NA
size: NA
J: TRBJ2-1
V: TRBV14
CDR3: CASSQAQSARYNEQFF
DNA: TGTGCCAGCAGCCAAGCGCAAAGCGCCCGCTACAATGAGCAGTTCTTC

D: NA
size: NA
J: TRBJ2-3
V: TRBV5-4
CDR3: CASSLTSTDTQYF
DNA: TGTGCCAGCAGCTTGACGAGCACAGATACGCAGTATTTT

D: NA
size: few
J: TRBJ1-1
V: TRBV19
CDR3: CASEGPTNTEAFF
DNA: TGTGCCAGTGAGGGACCAACGAACACTGAAGCTTTCTTT

D: NA
size: NA
J: TRBJ2-2
V: TRBV5-6
CDR3: CASSLTENTGELFF
DNA: TGTGCCAGCAGCTTGACAGAGAACACCGGGGAGCTGTTTTTT

D: TRBD1
size: NA
J: TRBJ2-5
V: TRBV6-5
CDR3: CASSYYDRGTKTQYF
DNA: TGTGCCAGCAGTTACTACGACAGGGGTACGAAGACCCAGTACTTC

D: TRBD2
size: NA
J: TRBJ2-1
V: TRBV11-2
CDR3: CASSSWTSGSGYNEQFF
DNA: TGTGCCAGCAGCTCCTGGACTAGCGGGAGCGGCTACAATGAGCAGTTCTTC

D: NA
size: once
J: TRBJ1-2
V: TRBV6-1
CDR3: CASSEGPENYGYTF
DNA: TGTGCCAGCAGTGAAGGTCCAGAGAACTATGGCTACACCTTC

D: NA
size: NA
J: TRBJ2-7
V: TRBV25-1
CDR3: CASSEQADSSYEQYF
DNA: TGTGCCAGCAGTGAACAAGCGGATAGCTCCTACGAGCAGTACTTC

D: NA
size: once
J: TRBJ2-1
V: TRBV6-5
CDR3: CASRSNNEQFF
DNA: TGTGCCAGCCGTTCTAACAATGAGCAGTTCTTC

D: TRBD1
size: NA
J: TRBJ2-7
V: TRBV5-6
CDR3: CASSATGGPGSEQYF
DNA: TGTGCCAGCAGCGCAACAGGGGGCCCCGGGTCCGAGCAGTACTTC

D: NA
size: NA
J: TRBJ2-2
V: TRBV5-1
CDR3: CASSLSTGRATGELFF
DNA: TGCGCCAGCAGCTTGTCGACAGGCCGTGCCACCGGGGAGCTGTTTTTT

D: TRBD2
size: NA
J: TRBJ2-6
V: TRBV9
CDR3: CASSVGSSGSPTSGANVLTF
DNA: TGTGCCAGCAGCGTAGGATCTAGCGGGAGTCCCACCTCTGGGGCCAACGTCCTGACTTTC

D: NA
size: NA
J: TRBJ2-1
V: TRBV4-2
CDR3: CASSQDGVGSAYNEQFF
DNA: TGTGCCAGCAGCCAAGACGGGGTCGGGAGTGCCTACAATGAGCAGTTCTTC

D: TRBD1
size: NA
J: TRBJ1-1
V: TRBV7-2
CDR3: CASSFYRGLEAFF
DNA: TGTGCCAGCAGCTTTTACAGGGGGTTGGAAGCTTTCTTT

D: TRBD2
size: once
J: TRBJ2-3
V: TRBV18
CDR3: CASSPNQRESTDTQYF
DNA: TGTGCCAGCTCACCCAATCAGCGGGAGAGCACAGATACGCAGTATTTT

D: NA
size: NA
J: TRBJ2-2
V: TRBV5-6
CDR3: CASSLWDSHNTGELFF
DNA: TGTGCCAGCAGCTTGTGGGACTCTCACAACACCGGGGAGCTGTTTTTT

D: NA
size: NA
J: TRBJ1-1
V: TRBV5-1
CDR3: CASSLKGAPSEAFF
DNA: TGCGCCAGCAGCTTGAAGGGCGCCCCATCTGAAGCTTTCTTT

D: TRBD1
size: NA
J: TRBJ1-4
V: TRBV10-3
CDR3: CAISEGQEGSEKLFF
DNA: TGTGCCATCAGCGAGGGACAGGAAGGGTCTGAAAAACTGTTTTTT

D: TRBD2
size: NA
J: TRBJ2-3
V: TRBV2
CDR3: CASRLAGSTDTQYF
DNA: TGTGCCAGCAGGCTAGCGGGAAGCACAGATACGCAGTATTTT

D: TRBD1
size: NA
J: TRBJ1-1
V: TRBV27
CDR3: CASSLSGTGVRAFF
DNA: TGTGCCAGCAGTTTATCGGGGACAGGGGTGCGAGCTTTCTTT

D: TRBD2
size: NA
J: TRBJ2-7
V: TRBV7-2
CDR3: CASSPTSGVTYEQYF
DNA: TGTGCCAGCAGCCCCACTAGCGGGGTTACCTACGAGCAGTACTTC

D: TRBD2
size: NA
J: TRBJ2-7
V: TRBV4-2
CDR3: CASSQVMLAEYEQYF
DNA: TGTGCCAGCAGCCAAGTAATGCTAGCGGAGTACGAGCAGTACTTC

D: TRBD1
size: NA
J: TRBJ1-2
V: TRBV6-1
CDR3: CASTSDRGLGGYTF
DNA: TGTGCCAGCACCTCCGACAGGGGCCTCGGTGGCTACACCTTC

D: NA
size: NA
J: TRBJ1-6
V: TRBV4-1
CDR3: CASSQSNSPLHF
DNA: TGCGCCAGCAGCCAATCGAATTCACCCCTCCACTTT

D: NA
size: NA
J: TRBJ1-2
V: TRBV6-5
CDR3: CASTERFYGYTF
DNA: TGTGCCAGCACCGAACGATTCTATGGCTACACCTTC

D: TRBD2
size: NA
J: TRBJ2-7
V: TRBV7-8
CDR3: CASCSGLATYEQYF
DNA: TGTGCCAGCTGCTCGGGACTAGCGACCTACGAGCAGTACTTC